This TCR beta chain derives from a study of T cell responses to AZD1222 COVID-19 vaccine (dated by TCRdb to about 2021). Some background on the complete study: AZD1222 recipients whose second dose came at about 4 weeks and those whose second dose came at about 12 weeks were combined into one group, since spike-specific TCR depth and breadth did not differ between the two schedules. A total of about 250 trial participants underwent TCR sequencing, of whom roughly 210 had received two doses of AZD1222 and 26 had received two doses of the MenACWY control vaccine. Trial participants were enrolled by age into subgroups of 18-55, 56-69 and 70-plus years, and roughly 150, 30 and 60 TCR-sequenced participants, respectively, were included in these subgroups.

The germline V gene sets CDR1 to SNHLY and CDR2 to FYNNEI. The CDR3, from cysteine to phenylalanine, totals 13 residues. Only the CDR3 DNA is retained, 39 bases long and in frame from the first base. Germline trimming: 2 bases from V, 6 bases from J; junction bases outside gene matches: 3. The sample's time point, from its label and the paper: baseline before first vaccination. Vaccinee samples were obtained from the UK trials COV001 and COV002, which included a single-blind randomized controlled phase 2/3 trial of AZD1222 (ChAdOx1 nCoV-19) in healthy adults. Trial participant PBMC samples were collected at day 0 and day 28 after the second dose for TCRbeta chain sequencing. On this clone: Its antigen remains undetermined. Per-nucleotide qualities are absent, and no much larger clonotype sits a single base away.

On the study overall, not on this receptor specifically: No day 14 peak-response samples were available, so repertoires were characterized only after the peak T cell response. The vaccine-associated CD4 TCRs covered the entire spike protein, and the dominant responses fell in regions 160-218 and 743-854. After two AZD1222 doses, both the breadth and the depth of spike-specific TCRs were significantly higher than at day 0 and than in MenACWY recipients. Conclusions about previously exposed vaccinees were limited because only a handful of AZD1222 recipients were SARS-CoV-2 seropositive at baseline. In the small 56-69-year group, the increase in depth fell short of significance, most likely because of low power. Reportedly, close to half of the unique spike-specific TCRs recognized epitopes lying outside the regions that are mutated in the B.1.351 and B.1.1.7 variants. Participants were mostly white British and included more females than males, and it was suggested by the authors that clonal diversity may have been underestimated.

The CDR3 regions of human TCRbeta chains were analyzed by immunosequencing. As for the original processing: Repertoire TCRs were checked for matches against a reference library of SARS-CoV-2-specific TCRs that had been generated using the MIRA antigen-specificity platform. Breadth was defined as the fraction of unique TCRs that were SARS-CoV-2-associated. Depth was defined as the fraction of total T cells that were SARS-CoV-2-associated. Using the MIRA data, every spike-specific TCR was mapped to the spike region that the TCR reacted to and assigned to either a CD4 or a CD8 class. Log10-transformed breadth and depth values were compared by one-way ANOVA with Sidak's multiple comparisons tests. TCRdb took this table from immuneACCESS and kept in-frame rearrangements with V and J called. Such tables lack part of the clones; where checked against another copy, unresolved V genes explain under half of the gap, and the rest is unexplained. V and J calls and clone size are those listed in that table; D and trimming were worked out from the DNA. The table for this sample lists 100,000 or so clones; around 87% of them were counted only once. The ten biggest clones cover approximately 3.3% of the sample.

This TCR was recovered from an adult in good health. The input for sequencing was peripheral blood, taken on day 0 of AZD1222 vaccination. The chain links TRBV2 with TRBJ1-1, and 7 bases in between align with TRBD1. The CDR3 loop reads CASSEIRGAEAFF. Read as DNA, the sequence is TGTGCCAGCAGTGAAATCAGGGGGGCTGAAGCTTTCTTT.